The 25 T cell receptor beta chains below were found in one sample sequenced in a study of molecular identifiers for immune sequencing clone quantification. Each CDR3 protein is one row after TCRdb ran MiXCR on the PCR reads. This sample yields about 630,000 distinct CDR3 sequences, of which roughly 23% are seen a single time; about 0.81% belongs to the top ten. Material: naive CD8+ T cells from blood, with Jurkat cell RNA spiked in. The subset here: FACS-sorted CD8+CD4-CCR7+CD45RA+ naive T cells. These receptors all stem from a human donor in good health. Some libraries in this study had Jurkat cell RNA spiked in.

A few counts support this clonotype. The chain employs TRBV14 and TRBJ2-5; 9 bases fit TRBD1. Per germline, CDR1 SGHDN and CDR2 FVKESK. The CDR3 spans 15 residues. J lost 10 bases, V lost 3 bases, and 12 bases had no gene match. The CDR3 coding sequence is TGTGCCAGCAGCCAGCCCGGGACAGGGCTACAGATCCAGTACTTC. It translates to CASSQPGTGLQIQYF.

On this clonotype itself: Since a much larger clone is just one base distant, this may be a read error. V is TRBV29-1 and J is TRBJ1-1; 7 positions match TRBD1. CDR1 and CDR2 (germline): SQVTM, ANQGSEA. The CDR3 loop spans 13 amino acids. Trimming at V came to 3 bases and at J to 7 bases, leaving 8 bases not matched to a gene. This chain's CDR3 is CSVDGHWTGEAFF. CDR3 DNA: TGCAGCGTTGATGGGCACTGGACAGGTGAAGCTTTCTTT.

This clonotype was found a few times. The chain uses TRBV6-2 or TRBV6-3 and TRBJ2-1, with 9 nucleotides matching TRBD1. CDR1 is MNHEY and CDR2 is SVGEGT in the germline V gene. The junction had 6 bases not matched to a gene; V was cut back by 0 bases and J by 9 bases. The CDR3 is 15 amino acids. CDR3 protein: CASSYSETGGVEQFF. Here the CDR3 DNA reads TGTGCCAGCAGTTACTCTGAGACAGGGGGTGTTGAGCAGTTCTTC.

This clonotype was observed a few times. V and J are TRBV23-1 and TRBJ2-7; 9 bases line up with TRBD2. TRBV23-1 is labeled an ORF, and its function is uncertain. CDR3 length equals 15 residues. V gave up 8 bases and J gave up 4 bases; unmatched junction bases: 12. The CDR3, as DNA: TGCGCCAGCCCCCGAAGGAGACTAGCGGCTTACGAGCAGTACTTC. Its protein product is CASPRRRLAAYEQYF.

This chain uses TRBV7-8 with TRBJ1-5; 8 nucleotides match TRBD1. Losses at the gene ends were 1 base for V and 11 bases for J; bases not matched to a gene: 10. The CDR3 consists of 15 residues. Germline CDR1 and CDR2: SGHVS and FQNEAQ. This CDR3 reads CASSLGGQEFLSQHF. In DNA, the CDR3 is TGTGCCAGCAGCTTAGGGGGACAGGAATTCCTCTCCCAGCATTTT.

This rearrangement joins TRBV4-3 to TRBJ2-7; possible D gene TRBD1, 6 bases. The V end lost 3 bases, the J end lost 0 bases, and 12 bases lay between the germline ends. Germline values: CDR1 LGHNA, CDR2 YSLEER. The CDR3 runs 15 residues. The CDR3 protein is CASSQSQGTSYEQYF. The CDR3 DNA reads as TGCGCCAGCAGCCAGTCACAGGGAACCTCCTACGAGCAGTACTTC.

The J gene is TRBJ2-7, the V gene TRBV7-9; D is unresolved. Germline values: CDR1 SEHNR, CDR2 FQNEAQ (reference sequence). The CDR3 runs 14 residues. V lost 4 bases to trimming and J lost 3 bases, with 13 bases between them. The CDR3 protein is CASSSSRVGYEQYF. Here the CDR3 DNA reads TGTGCCAGCAGCTCCTCTAGAGTGGGCTACGAGCAGTACTTC.

This clonotype was found many times. This chain joins TRBV6-2 or TRBV6-3 and TRBJ1-1; unclear D gene. This CDR3 region has 11 residues. Trimming stripped 9 bases from V and 8 bases from J, with 13 bases between. Per germline, CDR1 MNHEY and CDR2 SVGEGT. This CDR3 is CASVAVEEAFF. DNA of the CDR3: TGTGCCAGTGTCGCCGTCGAAGAAGCTTTCTTT.

This clonotype was found many times. This chain's CDR3 is CASSLLGDPDPEQYF. CDR3 nucleotide sequence: TGTGCCAGCAGCTTACTCGGAGACCCAGACCCCGAGCAGTACTTC. The chain uses TRBV7-9 and TRBJ2-7; D gene unclear. V gave up 2 bases and J gave up 6 bases, with 17 bases separating them. CDR1 and CDR2 (germline): SEHNR, FQNEAQ (reference sequence). The CDR3 is 15 amino acids.

The chain combines TRBV19 with TRBJ1-1; 10 bases align to TRBD1. Trimming at V came to 1 base and at J to 4 bases, leaving 3 bases not matched to a gene. Germline V gives CDR1 LNHDA, CDR2 SQIVND (reference sequence). There are 15 residues in the CDR3. The CDR3 coding sequence is TGTGCCAGTAGTATAGCCCGGACAGGGGGCACTGAAGCTTTCTTT. Translation gives CASSIARTGGTEAFF.

Only a few counts were recorded for this clonotype. Written as DNA, the CDR3 is TGTGCCACCAGTTCGAACACTGAAGCTTTCTTT. Translating gives CATSSNTEAFF. The rearrangement joins TRBV24-1 to TRBJ1-1, with no clear D. The CDR3 runs to 11 residues. Germline values: CDR1 KGHDR, CDR2 SFDVKD. The V end lost 6 bases, the J end lost 1 base, and 2 bases lay between the germline ends.

This rearrangement joins TRBV6-5 to TRBJ2-6; D is unclear. Trimming cost V 2 bases and J 6 bases, with 8 bases left between them. The germline V gene has CDR1 MNHEY and CDR2 SVGAGI. CDR3 size: 14 residues. The CDR3 DNA is TGTGCCAGCAGTTACGCAGCCATGGCCAACGTCCTGACTTTC. Translated, it gives CASSYAAMANVLTF.

This chain connects TRBV4-1 to TRBJ2-7, with D tentatively TRBD2 (7 bases). The V gene lost 0 bases and the J gene lost 5 bases, with 14 bases spanning the gap. There are 15 residues in the CDR3. CDR1 and CDR2 from the germline V gene are MGHRA and YSYEKL. CDR3 DNA: TGCGCCAGCAGCCAAGATCCCGGGGGGCTAAACGAGCAGTACTTC. It codes for CASSQDPGGLNEQYF.

A remark on this clonotype: One end of the junction varies from germline; a read error may be responsible. The chain links TRBV19 to TRBJ2-7; TRBD1 matches 7 bases. Germline values: CDR1 LNHDA, CDR2 SQIVND (reference sequence). The length of the CDR3 is 14 residues. The CDR3 region is CASSISQGINEQHF. Here the CDR3 DNA reads TGTGCCAGTAGTATATCACAGGGGATCAACGAGCAGCACTTC.

This clonotype was found many times. This chain connects TRBV4-3 to TRBJ1-1; D gene uncertain. Germline V gene lookup returns CDR1 LGHNA and CDR2 YSLEER. The CDR3 sequence is 16 residues long. V lost 0 bases, J lost 0 bases, and 11 bases lay in between. For the CDR3, the DNA is TGCGCCAGCAGCCAAGAACGCTGGTCCGTGAACACTGAAGCTTTCTTT. It encodes CASSQERWSVNTEAFF.

The table lists this clonotype with a few counts. DNA for the CDR3: TGTGCCAGCATTTCAGCGGGAGTCAATGAGCAGTTCTTC. This encodes CASISAGVNEQFF. The chain carries TRBV6-6 and TRBJ2-1, with 8 bases identical to TRBD2. Germline assignment: CDR1 MNHNY and CDR2 SVGAGI (reference sequence). The V segment lost 7 bases and the J segment 6 bases; nucleotides outside the gene matches: 5. The CDR3 is made up of 13 amino acids.

The V gene is TRBV4-3, the J gene TRBJ1-2; no definite D call. Germline CDR1 reads LGHNA; CDR2 reads YSLEER. V was cut by 0 bases and J by 0 bases, with 8 bases left in between. The CDR3 sequence is 15 residues long. The CDR3 nucleotides are TGCGCCAGCAGCCAAGATCTGTACACTAACTATGGCTACACCTTC. Protein product: CASSQDLYTNYGYTF.

This clonotype was picked up many times. The chain joins TRBV28 to TRBJ2-1; 7 bases are shared with TRBD1. The germline gives CDR1 MDHEN, CDR2 SYDVKM. CDR3 length: 15 amino acids. The trim removed 5 bases at V and 12 bases at J, leaving 16 bases unmatched. The CDR3: CASSGRDSGIFRQFF. The CDR3 DNA is TGTGCCAGCAGTGGACGGGACAGCGGTATCTTTAGGCAGTTCTTC.

The V gene is TRBV6-2 or TRBV6-3, the J gene TRBJ2-7; 8 bases are a match to TRBD1. With 2 bases clipped from V and 5 bases from J, the junction kept 5 bases outside the gene matches. This CDR3 contains 14 residues. CDR1 MNHEY and CDR2 SVGEGT come from the germline V gene. The CDR3 sequence: CASSYATGVHEQYF. The CDR3 DNA follows: TGTGCCAGCAGTTACGCGACAGGGGTCCACGAGCAGTACTTC.

Comments on this clonotype: A junction boundary mismatches the germline segment, possibly from a read error. The chain combines TRBV11-2 with TRBJ2-5, with D unclear. Germline CDR1 and CDR2: SGHAT and FQNNGV. The CDR3 is 14 residues long. CDR3 region: CASNLTSVQETQYF. DNA for the CDR3: TGTGCCAGCAACTTAACAAGCGTCCAAGAGACCCAGTACTTC.

This clonotype was seen a handful of times. The gene calls are TRBV20-1 and TRBJ2-7; unclear D gene. Per germline, CDR1 DFQATT and CDR2 SNEGSKA (reference sequence). The CDR3 runs 12 residues. Trimming pared 0 bases from V and 6 bases from J, leaving 9 bases between. CDR3 nucleotide sequence: TGCAGTGCTAGAGATGTAGCTTTCGAGCAGTACTTC. Its translation: CSARDVAFEQYF.

V gene TRBV2 combines with J gene TRBJ1-6, with D hard to call. The germline gives CDR1 SNHLY, CDR2 FYNNEI. V was clipped by 0 bases and J by 0 bases, with 21 bases between them. This CDR3 spans 21 amino acids. CDR3 in DNA: TGTGCCAGCAGTGAAGCAAGCAAGACAAACAGCACAAACTCCTATAATTCACCCCTCCACTTT. Amino acid sequence: CASSEASKTNSTNSYNSPLHF.

There are many counts of this clonotype. The chain combines TRBV6-5 with TRBJ2-5, with TRBD2 identical over 8 bases. V shed 2 bases and J 2 bases; nucleotides not matched to a gene: 4. Germline V gene sequence: CDR1 MNHEY, CDR2 SVGAGI. CDR3 size: 15 residues. This CDR3 reads CASSYRGRRQETQYF. The CDR3 coding sequence is TGTGCCAGCAGTTACCGCGGGAGGCGTCAAGAGACCCAGTACTTC.

This clonotype was observed many times. This chain joins TRBV29-1 and TRBJ2-1; 7 nucleotides agree with TRBD1. Per germline, CDR1 SQVTM and CDR2 ANQGSEA. The junction had 8 bases not matched to a gene; V was cut back by 6 bases and J by 0 bases. CDR3 length: 15 amino acids. CDR3 sequence: CSVLERDSSYNEQFF. The CDR3 nucleotides read TGCAGCGTCCTGGAACGGGACAGCTCCTACAATGAGCAGTTCTTC.

J is TRBJ2-1 and V is TRBV7-2, with 12 positions matching TRBD2. V lost 1 base and J lost 9; bases outside the gene matches: 16. The CDR3 has 19 amino acids. Germline V gives CDR1 SGHTA, CDR2 FQGNSA. CDR3 region: CASSLGPPSGGADFGEQFF. Written as DNA, the CDR3 is TGTGCCAGCAGCTTAGGCCCGCCTAGCGGGGGGGCCGATTTCGGTGAGCAGTTCTTC.